A single sample gave rise to the 9 T cell receptor beta chains below, sequenced in a study of blood T cells in healthy people across ages. Combining a sample-barcoded 5' primer with a J-beta primer mix, a second PCR ran for roughly 7 to 11 cycles. A single record per CDR3 protein comes from TCRdb applying MiXCR to the 5' RACE reads. The sample shows approximately 760,000 distinct CDR3 sequences, about 25% of them seen only once. Another study also made use of these data, one on T cells of mothers and their children.

The sequencing input was blood. The receptors shown here come from a boy younger than 18 in good health.

This clonotype was counted between two and nine times. The chain couples TRBV10-3 to TRBJ1-4; no clear D. Per the germline V gene, CDR1 is ENHRY and CDR2 is SYGVKD. V gave up 7 bases and J gave up 7 bases, with 16 bases separating them. CDR3 length equals 14 residues. CDR3 protein: CAITKDYRGEKLFF. CDR3 nucleotide sequence: TGTGCCATCACCAAGGACTACCGAGGTGAAAAACTGTTTTTT.

This clonotype was seen a single time. The junction departs from germline at one end; a sequencing error may be responsible. Here the CDR3 reads CSAFLAGVTTDTPYF. CDR3 DNA sequence: TGCAGTGCTTTTTTAGCGGGGGTCACCACAGATACGCCGTATTTT. The chain employs TRBV20-1 and TRBJ2-3, with 9 bases that match TRBD2. Germline V CDR1 and CDR2: DFQATT, SNEGSKA (reference sequence). The CDR3 is 15 amino acids.

There are a few counts of this clonotype. The V gene is TRBV29-1, the J gene TRBJ1-2, with no clear D. Germline assignment: CDR1 SQVTM and CDR2 ANQGSEA. This CDR3 has 13 residues. Deletions cut 0 bases from V and 4 bases from J, with 9 bases between. The CDR3 nucleotides are TGCAGCGTTGAAGAGTCCGGCCCCTATGGCTACACCTTC. Translating gives CSVEESGPYGYTF.

The chain links TRBV20-1 to TRBJ2-5; 12 positions agree with TRBD2. There are 15 residues in the CDR3. Germline V gene data show CDR1 as DFQATT and CDR2 as SNEGSKA (reference sequence). Trimming at V came to 5 bases and at J to 4 bases, leaving 8 bases not matched to a gene. Here the CDR3 reads CSAPGLAGLPETQYF. CDR3 sequence (DNA): TGCAGTGCTCCCGGACTAGCGGGACTTCCAGAGACCCAGTACTTC.

This clonotype was seen a handful of times. The gene calls are TRBV7-6 and TRBJ2-5; no firm D call. The end of the DNA aligns better with TRBJ2-1, so the J call may be wrong. Germline V gene data show CDR1 as SGHVS and CDR2 as FNYEAQ. This CDR3 is built from 18 residues. The CDR3 sequence: CASSLEGSGAYDFNEQFF. In DNA form, the CDR3 reads TGTGCCAGCAGCTTAGAAGGCTCGGGTGCCTATGATTTCAATGAGCAGTTCTTC.

Only a few counts were recorded for this clonotype. The chain has TRBV7-8 and TRBJ2-3; no firm D call. The germline V and J ends were trimmed by 3 bases and 2 bases, with 15 bases remaining between them. Per germline, CDR1 SGHVS and CDR2 FQNEAQ. The CDR3 extends over 16 amino acids. The CDR3 protein is CASSFEQIYSTDTQYF. In DNA form, the CDR3 reads TGTGCCAGCAGCTTCGAGCAGATATACTCCACAGATACGCAGTATTTT.

This rearrangement joins TRBV28 to TRBJ2-1, with D possibly TRBD2 on 5 matching bases. This CDR3 is built from 14 residues. Trimming took off 5 bases at V and 12 bases at J, with 20 bases between the two ends. Germline CDR1 is MDHEN and CDR2 is SYDVKM. CDR3 nucleotides: TGTGCCAGCAGTAAAAACGTCGAGGTCGAGGGGCAGTTCTTC. Protein product: CASSKNVEVEGQFF.

A few counts support this clonotype. The chain combines TRBV12-3 or TRBV12-4 with TRBJ2-1; 12 bases align to TRBD2. This CDR3 spans 14 amino acids. V lost 5 bases and J lost 12; bases outside the gene matches: 8. DNA of the CDR3: TGTGCCAGCAGTGCGGGACTAGCGGGTAGGGGGCAGTTCTTC. It encodes CASSAGLAGRGQFF.

The chain joins TRBV9 to TRBJ2-1, with D tentatively TRBD1 (6 bases). The tail of the sequence fits TRBJ2-5 better, so the J call may be wrong. This CDR3 has 16 amino acids. The germline V gene has CDR1 SGDLS and CDR2 YYNGEE. CDR3 coding DNA: TGTGCCAGCAGCGTAGGGGTTGGACAGAAACAAGAGACCCAGTACTTC. This sequence encodes CASSVGVGQKQETQYF.